This TCR beta chain was sequenced in a study of beta chain features in type 1 diabetes. Study-wide points: All four CD4+ subsets of Type 1 diabetes patients contained TCRB CDR3s that were moderately but significantly shorter.

Every isolated RNA sample was fully reverse transcribed, so sequencing captured expressed TCRB transcripts. Produced via immunoSEQ multiplex PCR; TCRdb's table is partial and in-frame only. Counted here are 400,000 or so clones, 8.5% to 10% occurring once; the ten biggest clones make up over 0.45%. Regarding this clone: What it binds is not known.

CDR1 is SGDLS, CDR2 YYNGEE, per germline. The CDR3 runs to 13 residues. V was pared by 4 bases and J by 6 bases, with 12 bases between. The TCR was taken from a man under 40 with type 1 diabetes. The chain has TRBV9 and TRBJ2-3, with D maybe TRBD1 (5 bases). Source material: central memory CD4+ T cells from blood. The CDR3 region has the DNA TGTGCCAGCAGCAAGGGGTTGGAGGATACGCAGTATTTT. Translating gives CASSKGLEDTQYF.